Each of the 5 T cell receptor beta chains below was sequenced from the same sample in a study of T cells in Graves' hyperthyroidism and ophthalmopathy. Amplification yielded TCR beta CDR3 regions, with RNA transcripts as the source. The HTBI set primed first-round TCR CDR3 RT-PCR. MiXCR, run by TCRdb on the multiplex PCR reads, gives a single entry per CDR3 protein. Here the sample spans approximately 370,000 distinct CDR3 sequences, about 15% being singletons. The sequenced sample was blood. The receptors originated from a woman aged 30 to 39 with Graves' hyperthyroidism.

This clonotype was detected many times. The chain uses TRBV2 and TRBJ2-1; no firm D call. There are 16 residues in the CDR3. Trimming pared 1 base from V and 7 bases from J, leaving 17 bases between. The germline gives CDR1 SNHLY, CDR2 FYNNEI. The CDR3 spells CASSEVAERAYNEQFF. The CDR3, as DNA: TGTGCCAGCAGTGAAGTTGCGGAGCGAGCATATAATGAGCAGTTCTTC.

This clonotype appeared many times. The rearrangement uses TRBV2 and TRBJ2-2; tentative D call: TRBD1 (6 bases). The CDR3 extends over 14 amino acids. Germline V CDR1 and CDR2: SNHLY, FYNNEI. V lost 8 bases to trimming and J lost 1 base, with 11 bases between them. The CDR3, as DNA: TGTGCCAGCGGGACAAGGGTGAACACCGGGGAGCTGTTTTTT. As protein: CASGTRVNTGELFF.

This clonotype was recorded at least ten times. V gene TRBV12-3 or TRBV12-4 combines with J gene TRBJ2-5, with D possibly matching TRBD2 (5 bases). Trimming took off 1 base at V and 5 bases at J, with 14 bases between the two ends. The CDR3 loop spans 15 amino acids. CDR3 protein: CASSLGLAEGETQYF. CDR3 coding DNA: TGTGCCAGCAGTTTAGGTCTAGCAGAAGGCGAGACCCAGTACTTC.

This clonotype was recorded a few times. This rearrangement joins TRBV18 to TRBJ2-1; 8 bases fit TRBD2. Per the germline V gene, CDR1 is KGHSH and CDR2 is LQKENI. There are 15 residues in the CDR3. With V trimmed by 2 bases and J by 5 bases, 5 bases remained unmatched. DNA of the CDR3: TGTGCCAGCTCACCATTCCCAGCGGGAGACAATGAGCAGTTCTTC. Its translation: CASSPFPAGDNEQFF.

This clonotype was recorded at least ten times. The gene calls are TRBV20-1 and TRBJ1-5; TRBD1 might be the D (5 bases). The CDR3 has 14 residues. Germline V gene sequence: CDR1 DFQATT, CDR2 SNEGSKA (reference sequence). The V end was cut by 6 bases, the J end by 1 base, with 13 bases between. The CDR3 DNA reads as TGCAGTGCCACCCGACAGAGCAGCAATCAGCCCCAGCATTTT. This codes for CSATRQSSNQPQHF.